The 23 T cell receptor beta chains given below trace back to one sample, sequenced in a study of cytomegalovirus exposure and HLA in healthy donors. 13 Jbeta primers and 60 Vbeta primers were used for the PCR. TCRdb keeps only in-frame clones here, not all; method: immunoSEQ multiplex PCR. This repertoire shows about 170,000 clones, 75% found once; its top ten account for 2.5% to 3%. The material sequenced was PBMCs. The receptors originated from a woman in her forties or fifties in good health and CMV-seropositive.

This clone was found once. The CDR3 DNA is TGCGCCAGCAGCACGGCAGGGTCTGAAGCTTTCTTT. This codes for CASSTAGSEAFF. The rearrangement links TRBV5-1 to TRBJ1-1; a weak D match, TRBD1 (5 bases). Germline values: CDR1 SGHRS, CDR2 YFSETQ. V gave up 4 bases and J gave up 6 bases, with 10 bases separating them. The CDR3 runs to 12 residues.

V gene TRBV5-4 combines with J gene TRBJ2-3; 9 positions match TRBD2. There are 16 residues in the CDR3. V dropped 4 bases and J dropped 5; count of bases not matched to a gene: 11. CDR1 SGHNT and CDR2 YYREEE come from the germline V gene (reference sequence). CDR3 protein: CASSLDGLAGKDTQYF. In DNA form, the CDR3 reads TGTGCCAGCAGCCTCGATGGGCTAGCGGGGAAAGATACGCAGTATTTT. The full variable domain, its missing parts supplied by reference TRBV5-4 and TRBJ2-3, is ETGVTQSPTHLIKTRGQQVTLRCSSQSGHNTVSWYQQALGQGPQFIFQYYREEENGRGNFPPRFSGLQFPNYSSELNVNALELDDSALYLCASSLDGLAGKDTQYFGPGTRLTVL.

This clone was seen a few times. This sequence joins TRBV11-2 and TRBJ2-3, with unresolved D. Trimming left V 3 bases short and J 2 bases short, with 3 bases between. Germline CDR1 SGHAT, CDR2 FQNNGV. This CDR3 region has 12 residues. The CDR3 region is CASSFNTDTQYF. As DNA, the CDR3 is TGTGCCAGCAGCTTCAACACAGATACGCAGTATTTT.

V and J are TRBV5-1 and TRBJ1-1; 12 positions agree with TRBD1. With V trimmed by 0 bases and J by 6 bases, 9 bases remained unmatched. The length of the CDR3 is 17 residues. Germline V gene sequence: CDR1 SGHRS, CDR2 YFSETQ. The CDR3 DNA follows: TGCGCCAGCAGCTTGGTGGGACAGGGGGCTAGGGGGGCTGAAGCTTTCTTT. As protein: CASSLVGQGARGAEAFF.

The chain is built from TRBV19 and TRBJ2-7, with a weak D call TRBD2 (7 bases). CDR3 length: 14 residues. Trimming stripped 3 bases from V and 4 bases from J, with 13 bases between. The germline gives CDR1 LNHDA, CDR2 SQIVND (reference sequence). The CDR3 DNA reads TGTGCCAGTAGTATGAAAGGGGGGGAGTACGAGCAGTACTTC. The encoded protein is CASSMKGGEYEQYF.

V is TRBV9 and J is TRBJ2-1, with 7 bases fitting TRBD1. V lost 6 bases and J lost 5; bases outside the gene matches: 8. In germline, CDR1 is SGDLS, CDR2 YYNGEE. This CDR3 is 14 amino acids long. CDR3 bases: TGTGCCAGCACCACGACAGGGTCCAACAATGAGCAGTTCTTC. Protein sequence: CASTTTGSNNEQFF.

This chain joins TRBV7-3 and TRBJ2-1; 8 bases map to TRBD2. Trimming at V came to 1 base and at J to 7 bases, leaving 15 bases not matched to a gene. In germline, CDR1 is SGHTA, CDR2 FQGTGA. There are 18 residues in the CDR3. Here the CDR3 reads CASSLMGPGTRIRNEQFF. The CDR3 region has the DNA TGTGCCAGCAGCTTAATGGGTCCTGGGACTAGGATTAGGAATGAGCAGTTCTTC.

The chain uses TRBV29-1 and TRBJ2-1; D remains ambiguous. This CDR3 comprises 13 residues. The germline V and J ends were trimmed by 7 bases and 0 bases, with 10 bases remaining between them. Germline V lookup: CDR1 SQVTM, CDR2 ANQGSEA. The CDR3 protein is CSDRLGSYNEQFF. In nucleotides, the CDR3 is TGCAGCGATAGACTGGGCTCCTACAATGAGCAGTTCTTC.

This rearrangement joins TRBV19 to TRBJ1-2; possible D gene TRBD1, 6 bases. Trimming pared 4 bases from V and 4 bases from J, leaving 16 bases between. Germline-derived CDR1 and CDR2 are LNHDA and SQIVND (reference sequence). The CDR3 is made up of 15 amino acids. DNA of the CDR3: TGTGCCAGTAGTAGGACTCCTCAAGGGGGCTATGGCTACACCTTC. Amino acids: CASSRTPQGGYGYTF.

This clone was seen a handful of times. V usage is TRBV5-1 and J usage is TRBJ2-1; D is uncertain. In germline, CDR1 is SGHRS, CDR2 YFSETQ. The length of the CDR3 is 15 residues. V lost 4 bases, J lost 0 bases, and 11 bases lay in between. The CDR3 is CASSPMTSSYNEQFF. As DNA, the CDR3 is TGCGCCAGCAGCCCCATGACAAGCTCCTACAATGAGCAGTTCTTC. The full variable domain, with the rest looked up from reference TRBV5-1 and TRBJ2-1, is KAGVTQTPRYLIKTRGQQVTLSCSPISGHRSVSWYQQTPGQGLQFLFEYFSETQRNKGNFPGRFSGRQFSNSRSEMNVSTLELGDSALYLCASSPMTSSYNEQFFGPGTRLTVL.

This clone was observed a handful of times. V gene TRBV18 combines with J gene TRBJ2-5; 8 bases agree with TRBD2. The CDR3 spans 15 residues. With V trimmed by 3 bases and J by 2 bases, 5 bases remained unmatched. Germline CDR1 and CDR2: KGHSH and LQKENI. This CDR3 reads CASSPRGGLQETQYF. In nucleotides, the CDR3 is TGTGCCAGCTCACCTCGCGGGGGGCTGCAAGAGACCCAGTACTTC.

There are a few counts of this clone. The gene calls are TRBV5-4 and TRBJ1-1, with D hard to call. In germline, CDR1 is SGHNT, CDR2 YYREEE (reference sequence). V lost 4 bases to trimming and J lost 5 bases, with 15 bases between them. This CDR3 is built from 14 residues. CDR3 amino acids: CASSPPRRETEAFF. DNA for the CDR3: TGTGCCAGCAGCCCCCCTCGGAGGGAAACTGAAGCTTTCTTT.

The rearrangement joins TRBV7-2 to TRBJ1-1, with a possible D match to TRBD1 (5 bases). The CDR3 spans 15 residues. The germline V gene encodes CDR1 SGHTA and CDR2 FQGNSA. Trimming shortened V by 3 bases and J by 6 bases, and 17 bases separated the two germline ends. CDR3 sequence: CASSLMGGGFAEAFF. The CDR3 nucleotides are TGTGCCAGCAGCTTGATGGGGGGTGGATTCGCTGAAGCTTTCTTT.

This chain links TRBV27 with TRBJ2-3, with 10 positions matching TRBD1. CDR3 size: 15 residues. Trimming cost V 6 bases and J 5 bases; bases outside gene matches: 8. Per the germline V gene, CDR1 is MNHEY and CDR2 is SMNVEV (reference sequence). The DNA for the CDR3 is TGTGCCAGCAGCCATAGACAGGGGGCAGGAGATACGCAGTATTTT. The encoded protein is CASSHRQGAGDTQYF.

The CDR3 nucleotides are TGCGCCAGCAGCCAGGACAGTCACAGTAATTCACCCCTCCACTTT. Its translation: CASSQDSHSNSPLHF. The V gene is TRBV5-1, the J gene TRBJ1-6; D possibly corresponds to TRBD1 (6 bases). This CDR3 contains 15 residues. CDR1 is SGHRS and CDR2 is YFSETQ in the germline V gene. V was cut by 4 bases and J by 6 bases, with 14 bases left in between.

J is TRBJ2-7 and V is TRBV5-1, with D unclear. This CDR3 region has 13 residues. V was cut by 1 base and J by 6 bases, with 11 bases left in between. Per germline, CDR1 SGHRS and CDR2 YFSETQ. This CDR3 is CASSLPVPGEQYF. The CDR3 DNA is TGCGCCAGCAGCTTGCCTGTTCCGGGCGAGCAGTACTTC.

The CDR3 region has the DNA TGTGCCAGCAGCTTAGGCGGCAGGGACTACGAGCAGTACTTC. Amino acids: CASSLGGRDYEQYF. The V gene is TRBV7-2, the J gene TRBJ2-7; possible D gene TRBD1, 5 bases. Germline V gene sequence: CDR1 SGHTA, CDR2 FQGNSA. The V and J ends lost 1 base and 3 bases respectively, with 10 bases between them. The CDR3 loop spans 14 amino acids.

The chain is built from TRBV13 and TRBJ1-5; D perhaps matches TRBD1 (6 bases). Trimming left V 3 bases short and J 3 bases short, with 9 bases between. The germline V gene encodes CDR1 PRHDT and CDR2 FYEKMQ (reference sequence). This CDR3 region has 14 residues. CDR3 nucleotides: TGTGCCAGCAGCTTTCAGGGGAACAATCAGCCCCAGCATTTT. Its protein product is CASSFQGNNQPQHF.

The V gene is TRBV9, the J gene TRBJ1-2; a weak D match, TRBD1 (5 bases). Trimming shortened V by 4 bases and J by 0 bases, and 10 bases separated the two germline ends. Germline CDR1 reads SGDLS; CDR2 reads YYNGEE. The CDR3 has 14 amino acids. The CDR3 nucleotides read TGTGCCAGCAGCCCCGACAGCGCTAACTATGGCTACACCTTC. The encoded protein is CASSPDSANYGYTF.

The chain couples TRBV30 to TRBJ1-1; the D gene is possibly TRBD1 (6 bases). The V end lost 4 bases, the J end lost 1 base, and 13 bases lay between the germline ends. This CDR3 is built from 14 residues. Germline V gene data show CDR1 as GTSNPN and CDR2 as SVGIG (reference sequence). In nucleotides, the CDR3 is TGTGCCTGGAAAAGCAGGGGTGGGAACACTGAAGCTTTCTTT. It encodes CAWKSRGGNTEAFF.

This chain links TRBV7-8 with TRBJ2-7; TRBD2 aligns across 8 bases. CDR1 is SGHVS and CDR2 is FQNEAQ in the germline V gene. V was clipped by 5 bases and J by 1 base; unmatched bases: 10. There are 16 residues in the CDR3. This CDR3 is CASSPTLAGRSYEQYF. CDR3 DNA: TGTGCCAGCAGCCCAACCCTAGCGGGTCGATCCTACGAGCAGTACTTC.

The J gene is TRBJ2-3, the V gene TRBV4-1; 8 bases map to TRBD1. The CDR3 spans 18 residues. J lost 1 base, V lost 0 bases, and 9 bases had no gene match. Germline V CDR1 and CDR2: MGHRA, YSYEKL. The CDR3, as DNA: TGCGCCAGCAGCCAAGATCGGCGGACAGGGAAGGGCACAGATACGCAGTATTTT. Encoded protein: CASSQDRRTGKGTDTQYF.

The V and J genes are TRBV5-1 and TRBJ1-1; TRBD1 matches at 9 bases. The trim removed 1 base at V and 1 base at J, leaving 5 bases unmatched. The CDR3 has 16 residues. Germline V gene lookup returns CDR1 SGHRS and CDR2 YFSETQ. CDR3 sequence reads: CASSLQGQGGNTEAFF. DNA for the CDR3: TGCGCCAGCAGCTTGCAGGGACAGGGAGGGAACACTGAAGCTTTCTTT.